The 8 T cell receptor beta chains below were found in one sample sequenced in a study of Tregs in tolerant kidney transplant recipients. Mixed chimerism was transient after nonmyeloablative marrow transplants from related graft donors. Here immunoSEQ multiplex PCR was the method, and the copy in TCRdb shows in-frame clones only, minus some. Its listing shows approximately 5,800 clones. Sequences were derived from CD8+ T cells from blood (PBMCs), sampled 12 months after the transplant. All receptors come from a human patient who received a combined kidney and bone marrow transplant. Some T cells may be the graft donor's.

The CDR3 DNA, read in part, is TGTGCGGCAGGGGACGGGTCCTACGAG. The encoded protein is CAAGDGSYE. The full CDR3 reads CAAGDGSYEQYF. This chain joins TRBV19 and TRBJ2-7; D is perhaps TRBD1 (6 bases). Sequencing ends 3 residues short of the CDR3 end; the germline J gene provides the rest. CDR3 length: 12 residues. Germline V gene lookup returns CDR1 LNHDA and CDR2 SQIVND (reference sequence).

Regarding this clone: Germline and junction disagree at one end, which may indicate a read error. The read ends 3 residues early relative to the CDR3; the germline J gene fills the gap. The chain employs TRBV4-2 and TRBJ2-1, with 9 bases lining up with TRBD1. CDR1 and CDR2 (germline): LGHNA, YNFKEQ. The CDR3 spans 15 residues. The CDR3 DNA, read in part, is TGCGCCAGCAGCCAAGGGACAGGGCTATATAATGAG. It specifies CASSQGTGLYNE. Given in full, the CDR3 is CASSQGTGLYNEQFF.

As regards this clone: Read sequence stops 3 residues before the CDR3 end, and the germline J gene provides the missing end. V gene TRBV10-3 combines with J gene TRBJ1-5, with a tentative D call TRBD1 (5 bases). V lost 6 bases and J lost 0, with 9 bases in between. Germline assignment: CDR1 ENHRY and CDR2 SYGVKD. The CDR3 is 14 residues long. The CDR3 sequence: CAISREFSNQPQHF. The sequenced part of the CDR3 DNA is TGTGCCATCAGCAGGGAGTTTAGCAATCAGCCC.

As concerns this clone: The read comes to an end 3 residues before the CDR3 does, leaving the germline J gene to fill in the end. The chain recombines TRBV4-2 with TRBJ2-7; D gene unclear. This CDR3 region has 13 residues. Trimming left V 4 bases short and J 1 base short, with 8 bases between. Per germline, CDR1 LGHNA and CDR2 YNFKEQ. CDR3 bases read: TGTGCCAGCAGCCGTCAGACTTCCTACGAG. It yields the protein CASSRQTSYE. The whole CDR3 region reads CASSRQTSYEQYF.

Turning to this clone: Coverage ceases 3 residues before the CDR3 finishes, and the germline J gene fills in the end. The V and J genes are TRBV9 and TRBJ2-3; 8 bases are shared with TRBD2. The trim removed 4 bases at V and 6 bases at J, leaving 7 bases unmatched. Germline CDR1 is SGDLS and CDR2 is YYNGEE. This CDR3 spans 14 amino acids. The CDR3 sequence is CASSMSGRMDTQYF. The CDR3 DNA, read in part, is TGTGCCAGCAGCATGAGCGGGAGAATGGATACG. Combining the CDR3 with reference TRBV9 and TRBJ2-3 gives the whole variable domain DSGVTQTPKHLITATGQRVTLRCSPRSGDLSVYWYQQSLDQGLQFLIQYYNGEERAKGNILERFSAQQFPDLHSELNLSSLELGDSALYFCASSMSGRMDTQYFGPGTRLTVL.

A note on this clone: The missing CDR3 end, 3 residues past where the read stops, is filled in from the germline J gene. This chain links TRBV7-9 with TRBJ2-5, with 9 bases matching TRBD2. This CDR3 is built from 15 residues. Germline V gene data show CDR1 as SEHNR and CDR2 as FQNEAQ (reference sequence). V shed 4 bases and J 1 base; nucleotides not matched to a gene: 4. CDR3 DNA (partial): TGTGCCAGCAGCTCGACTAGCGGAACCCAAGAGACC. Protein: CASSSTSGTQET. In full, the CDR3 is CASSSTSGTQETQYF.

Points on this clone: The read is 3 residues too short to cover the CDR3 end, so that end is filled in from the germline J gene. The gene calls are TRBV19 and TRBJ1-5; D might be TRBD1 (5 bases). V lost 4 bases and J lost 6, with 13 bases in between. CDR3 length equals 14 residues. Germline CDR1 and CDR2: LNHDA and SQIVND (reference sequence). CDR3 sequence reads: CASSSPSGSQPQHF. The sequenced part of the CDR3 DNA is TGTGCCAGTAGTAGCCCGTCAGGGTCTCAGCCC.

Remarks on this clone: From the germline J gene comes the end of the CDR3, since the read stops 3 residues before it. This chain joins TRBV6-1 and TRBJ2-1, with 7 nucleotides matching TRBD2. V lost 2 bases to trimming and J lost 8 bases; unmatched junction nucleotides: 12. The CDR3 is made up of 16 amino acids. Germline V gene data show CDR1 as MNHNS and CDR2 as SASEGT. This CDR3 is CASSESGGSHEDEQFF. CDR3 bases read: TGTGCCAGCAGTGAATCGGGCGGGAGCCATGAGGATGAG.